A selection of T cell receptor beta chains follows, all from one sample in a study of T cell responses to AZD1222 COVID-19 vaccine. The table came from immunoSEQ multiplex PCR; TCRdb's copy has only in-frame clones and leaves some out. The table lists approximately 180,000 clones, 85% to 95% of them singletons. This material consisted of peripheral blood, taken on day 0 of AZD1222 vaccination. The origin of the receptors is an adult in good health. Both conserved end residues are part of each CDR3. D genes are given only for firm matches.

V gene	J gene	D gene	CDR3 DNA	CDR3 protein
TRBV6-6	TRBJ1-5	.	TGTGCCAGCAGCGACGGTGCCTATAGCAATCAGCCCCAGCATTTT	CASSDGAYSNQPQHF
TRBV19	TRBJ1-4	.	TGTGCCAGTACTGGGTCTAATGAAAAACTGTTTTTT	CASTGSNEKLFF
TRBV5-4	TRBJ2-3	TRBD1	TGTGCCAGCAGCTTCCTCACAGGGGGCGACACAGATACGCAGTATTTT	CASSFLTGGDTDTQYF
TRBV12-3/TRBV12-4	TRBJ1-1	TRBD1	TGTGCCAGCACTGAGACAGGGACGACTGAAGCTTTCTTT	CASTETGTTEAFF
TRBV7-9	TRBJ2-2	.	TGTGCCAGCACCCCCAGGACAGACATCGCGAACACCGGGGAGCTGTTTTTT	CASTPRTDIANTGELFF
TRBV4-3	TRBJ1-1	.	TGCGCCAGCAGCCAAGGTCTGGGGTCGGGGAACACTGAAGCTTTCTTT	CASSQGLGSGNTEAFF
TRBV6-2/TRBV6-3	TRBJ1-2	TRBD1	TGTGCCAGCAGTGTTACCGGGACAGGGTCTAACTATGGCTACACCTTC	CASSVTGTGSNYGYTF
TRBV9	TRBJ2-3	TRBD2	TGTGCCAGCAGCGTAGGGCGGCGGGGGAAGGCAGATACGCAGTATTTT	CASSVGRRGKADTQYF
TRBV28	TRBJ1-1	TRBD1	TGTGCCAGCAGACCGACAGGGATGAACACTGAAGCTTTCTTT	CASRPTGMNTEAFF
TRBV6-5	TRBJ1-2	.	TGTGCCAGCAGTTACTCGATGGGGTCGGATGGCTACACCTTC	CASSYSMGSDGYTF
TRBV3-1/TRBV3-2	TRBJ1-1	.	TGTGCCAGCAGCCAAGTGGACCATGGGAAAGCTTTCTTT	CASSQVDHGKAFF